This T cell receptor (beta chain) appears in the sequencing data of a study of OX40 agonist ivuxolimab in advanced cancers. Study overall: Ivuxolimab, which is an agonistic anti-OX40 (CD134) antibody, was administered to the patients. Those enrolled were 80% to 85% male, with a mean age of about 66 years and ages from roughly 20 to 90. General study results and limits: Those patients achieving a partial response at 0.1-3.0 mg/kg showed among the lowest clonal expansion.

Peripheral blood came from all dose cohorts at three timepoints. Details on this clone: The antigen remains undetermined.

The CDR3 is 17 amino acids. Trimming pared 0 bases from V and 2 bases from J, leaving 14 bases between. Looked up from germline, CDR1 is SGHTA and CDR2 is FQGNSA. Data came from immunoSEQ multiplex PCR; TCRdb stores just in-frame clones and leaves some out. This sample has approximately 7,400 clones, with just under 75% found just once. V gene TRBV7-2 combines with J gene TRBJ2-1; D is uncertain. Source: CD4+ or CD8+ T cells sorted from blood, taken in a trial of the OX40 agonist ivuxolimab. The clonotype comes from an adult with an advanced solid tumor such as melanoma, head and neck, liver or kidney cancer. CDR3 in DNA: TGTGCCAGCAGCTTAGCGCCGAACAGTTTCGCCTACAATGAGCAGTTCTTC. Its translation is CASSLAPNSFAYNEQFF.